This T cell receptor (beta chain) was captured by sequencing in a study of cytomegalovirus exposure and HLA in healthy donors. Study overall: Clustering assigned about 76% of the approximately 370 genotyped donors to the Caucasian-associated ancestry cluster.

There are 14 residues in the CDR3. Germline lookup yields CDR1 MDHEN and CDR2 SYDVKM. Trimming cost V 5 bases and J 6 bases; bases outside gene matches: 4. Primers: 60 Vbeta forward and 13 Jbeta reverse. The assay was immunoSEQ multiplex PCR, and TCRdb's table has in-frame clones only and misses some. The data hold 150,000 to 200,000 clones, with about three quarters observed a single time. The TCR sequence derives from a woman aged 45 to 65 in good health and CMV-seropositive. The sequenced sample was PBMCs. The J gene is TRBJ1-6, the V gene TRBV28, with 7 bases identical to TRBD1. CDR3 loop: CASSTGTANSPLHF. Written as DNA, the CDR3 is TGTGCCAGCAGTACCGGGACAGCTAATTCACCCCTCCACTTT.